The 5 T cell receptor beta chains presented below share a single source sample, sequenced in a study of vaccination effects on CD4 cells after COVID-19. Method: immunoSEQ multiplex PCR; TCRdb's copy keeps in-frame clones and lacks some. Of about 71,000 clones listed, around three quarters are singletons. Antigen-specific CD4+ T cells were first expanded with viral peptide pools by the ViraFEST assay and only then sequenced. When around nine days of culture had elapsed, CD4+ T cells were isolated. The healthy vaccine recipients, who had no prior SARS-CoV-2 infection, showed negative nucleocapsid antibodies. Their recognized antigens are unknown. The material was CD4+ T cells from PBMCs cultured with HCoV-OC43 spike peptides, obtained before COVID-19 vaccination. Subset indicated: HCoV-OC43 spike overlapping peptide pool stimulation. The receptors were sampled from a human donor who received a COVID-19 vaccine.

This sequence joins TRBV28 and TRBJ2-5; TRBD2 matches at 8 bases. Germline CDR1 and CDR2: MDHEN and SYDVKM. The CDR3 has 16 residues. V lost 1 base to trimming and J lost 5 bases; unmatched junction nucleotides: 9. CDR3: CASSLSAGGSKETQYF. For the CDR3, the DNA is TGTGCCAGCAGTTTATCGGCGGGGGGATCGAAGGAGACCCAGTACTTC.

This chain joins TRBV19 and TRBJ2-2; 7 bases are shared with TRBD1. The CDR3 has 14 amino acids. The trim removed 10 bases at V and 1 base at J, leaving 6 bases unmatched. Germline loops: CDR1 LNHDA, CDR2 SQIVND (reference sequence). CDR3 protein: CAINRGVNTGELFF. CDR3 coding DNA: TGTGCCATCAACAGGGGCGTGAACACCGGGGAGCTGTTTTTT.

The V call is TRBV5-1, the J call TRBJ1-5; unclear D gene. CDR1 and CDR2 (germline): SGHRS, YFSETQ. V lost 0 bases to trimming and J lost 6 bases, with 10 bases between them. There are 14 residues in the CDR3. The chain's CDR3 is CASSLEGGGQPQHF. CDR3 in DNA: TGCGCCAGCAGCTTGGAGGGTGGAGGTCAGCCCCAGCATTTT.

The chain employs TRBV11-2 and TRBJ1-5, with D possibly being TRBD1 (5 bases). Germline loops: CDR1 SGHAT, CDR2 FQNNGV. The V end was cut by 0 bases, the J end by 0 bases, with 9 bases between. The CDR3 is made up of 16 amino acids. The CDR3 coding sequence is TGTGCCAGCAGCTTAGAGACAGACAGTAGCAATCAGCCCCAGCATTTT. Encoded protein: CASSLETDSSNQPQHF.

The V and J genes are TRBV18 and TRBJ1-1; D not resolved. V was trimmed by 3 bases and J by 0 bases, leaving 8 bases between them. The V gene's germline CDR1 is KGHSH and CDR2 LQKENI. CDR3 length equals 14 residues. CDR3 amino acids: CASSPGPMNTEAFF. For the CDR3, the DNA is TGTGCCAGCTCACCCGGACCCATGAACACTGAAGCTTTCTTT. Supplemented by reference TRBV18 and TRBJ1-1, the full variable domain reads NAGVMQNPRHLVRRRGQEARLRCSPMKGHSHVYWYRQLPEEGLKFMVYLQKENIIDESGMPKERFSAEFPKEGPSILRIQQVVRGDSAAYFCASSPGPMNTEAFFGQGTRLTVV.